This T cell receptor beta chain was sequenced in a study of T cells after yellow fever vaccination. Study-wide results and caveats: Any FACS-sorted repertoire could hold abundant clonotypes that contaminate it from the bulk population. Weaker, the secondary response peaked sooner, at day 5 versus 15. Booster sampling recovered most clones from primary vaccination (approximately 97% CD4, around 88% CD8).

For this clonotype: The target antigen is unknown.

The study made its TCR cDNA through 5'RACE template switching. That step introduced a universal primer site along with UMIs. TCRdb re-derived calls from the 5' RACE reads in MiXCR, one entry per CDR3 protein. The table has under 150,000 distinct CDR3 sequences, roughly 8% seen once. The CDR3 has 14 amino acids. V lost 3 bases to trimming and J lost 5 bases; unmatched junction nucleotides: 7. Germline V gives CDR1 LGHNT, CDR2 FRNRAP. The sequence derives from a man aged 25-45 years who received the YFV17D yellow fever vaccine. The chain links TRBV12-5 to TRBJ2-7; 7 bases fit TRBD1. The specimen comprised CD4+ T cells sorted from PBMCs, sampled 5 days after the yellow fever booster vaccination. The CDR3 DNA follows: TGTGCTAGTGGTTTCGGACAGGCCCCCAACGAGCAGTACTTC. Its translation: CASGFGQAPNEQYF.